One T cell receptor beta chain is described in this entry. This table comes from immunoSEQ multiplex PCR, and its TCRdb copy is limited to in-frame clones, with some not included. Counted here are 250,000 to 350,000 clones, approximately 88% occurring once; the ten biggest clones make up less than 0.95%. The source of the sample is a study of blood T cell repertoires in COVID-19. The wider study: COVID-19 samples from acute and convalescent phases originated in the United States, Italy and Spain. Sample material is recorded as cDNA or gDNA derived from T cells, B-cell-depleted T cells, or PBMCs.

The receptor comes from a woman aged 40 to 50 who had recovered from COVID-19. The sequenced sample consisted of peripheral blood.

The CDR3 loop is CASTRSQGIQETQYF. CDR3 nucleotides: TGTGCCAGCACTAGGTCGCAGGGAATACAAGAGACCCAGTACTTC. The gene calls are TRBV6-5 and TRBJ2-5; perhaps TRBD1 as D (5 bases). V was clipped by 7 bases and J by 2 bases, with 17 bases between them. CDR1 and CDR2 (germline): MNHEY, SVGAGI. The CDR3 is 15 amino acids.